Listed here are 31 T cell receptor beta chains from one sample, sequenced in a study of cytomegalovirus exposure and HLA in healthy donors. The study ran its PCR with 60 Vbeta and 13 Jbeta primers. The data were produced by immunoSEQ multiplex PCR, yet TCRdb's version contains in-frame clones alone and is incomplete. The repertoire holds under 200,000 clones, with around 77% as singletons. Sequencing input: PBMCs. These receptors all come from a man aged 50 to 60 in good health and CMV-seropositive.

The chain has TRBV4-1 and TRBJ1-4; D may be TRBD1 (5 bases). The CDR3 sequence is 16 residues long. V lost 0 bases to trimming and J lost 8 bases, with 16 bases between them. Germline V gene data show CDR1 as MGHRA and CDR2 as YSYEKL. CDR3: CASSQESRQGFEKLFF. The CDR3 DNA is TGCGCCAGCAGCCAAGAAAGTCGCCAGGGCTTCGAAAAACTGTTTTTT.

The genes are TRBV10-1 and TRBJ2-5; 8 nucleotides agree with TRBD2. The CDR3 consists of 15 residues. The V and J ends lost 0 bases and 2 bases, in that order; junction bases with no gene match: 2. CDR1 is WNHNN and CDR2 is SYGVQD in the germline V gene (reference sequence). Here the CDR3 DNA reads TGCGCCAGCAGTGAGTCGGCGGGGGGACAAGAGACCCAGTACTTC. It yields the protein CASSESAGGQETQYF.

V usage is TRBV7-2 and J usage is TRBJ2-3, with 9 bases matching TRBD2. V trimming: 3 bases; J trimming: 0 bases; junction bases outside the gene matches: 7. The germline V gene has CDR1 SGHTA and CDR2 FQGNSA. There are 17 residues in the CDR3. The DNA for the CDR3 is TGTGCCAGCAGCTTTCTGGGACTAGCACTTAGCACAGATACGCAGTATTTT. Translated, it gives CASSFLGLALSTDTQYF.

The CDR3 DNA reads as TGTGCCATCAGTGTTTCGGACAGGGGGCAATCCGGGGAGCTGTTTTTT. Its translation is CAISVSDRGQSGELFF. The chain recombines TRBV10-3 with TRBJ2-2; 11 nucleotides agree with TRBD1. Germline-derived CDR1 and CDR2 are ENHRY and SYGVKD. The CDR3 runs to 16 residues. The junction had 7 bases not matched to a gene; V was cut back by 4 bases and J by 6 bases.

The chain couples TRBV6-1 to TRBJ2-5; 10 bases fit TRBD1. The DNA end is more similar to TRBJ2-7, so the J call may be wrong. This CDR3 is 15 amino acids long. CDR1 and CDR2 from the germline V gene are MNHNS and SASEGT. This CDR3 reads CASRDSGQGVYEQYF. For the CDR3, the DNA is TGTGCCAGCAGGGACTCCGGACAGGGGGTTTACGAGCAGTACTTC.

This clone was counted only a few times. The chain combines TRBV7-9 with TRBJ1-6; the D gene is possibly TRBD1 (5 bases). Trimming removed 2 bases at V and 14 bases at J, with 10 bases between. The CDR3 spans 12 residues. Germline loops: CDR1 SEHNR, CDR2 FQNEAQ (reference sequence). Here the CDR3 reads CASSLQGLTLHF. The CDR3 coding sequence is TGTGCCAGCAGCTTACAGGGACTCACCCTCCACTTT.

Here the CDR3 DNA reads TGTGCCAGCAGTTCCTACACTATGAACACTGAAGCTTTCTTT. Protein sequence: CASSSYTMNTEAFF. The chain couples TRBV6-6 to TRBJ1-1; no definite D call. The CDR3 totals 14 residues. Trimming stripped 4 bases from V and 0 bases from J, with 9 bases between. Looked up from germline, CDR1 is MNHNY and CDR2 is SVGAGI (reference sequence).

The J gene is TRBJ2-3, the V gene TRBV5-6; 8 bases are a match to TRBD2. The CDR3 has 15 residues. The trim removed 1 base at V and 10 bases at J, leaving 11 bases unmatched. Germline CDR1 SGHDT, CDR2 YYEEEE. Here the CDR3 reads CASSLTVAGTDPQYF. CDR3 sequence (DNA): TGTGCCAGCAGCTTGACGGTAGCGGGGACCGATCCGCAGTATTTT.

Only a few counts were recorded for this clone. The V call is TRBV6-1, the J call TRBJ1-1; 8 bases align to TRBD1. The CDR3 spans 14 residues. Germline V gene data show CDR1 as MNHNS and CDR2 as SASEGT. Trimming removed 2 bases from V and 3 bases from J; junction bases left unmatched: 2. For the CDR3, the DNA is TGTGCCAGCAGTGAACAGGGGGCTGACACTGAAGCTTTCTTT. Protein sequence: CASSEQGADTEAFF.

CDR3 DNA sequence: TGTGCCAGCTCACCAATTGGACAGAACACTGAAGCTTTCTTT. Its translation is CASSPIGQNTEAFF. The V gene is TRBV18, the J gene TRBJ1-1; a possible D gene is TRBD1 (5 bases). CDR3 length: 14 amino acids. CDR1 and CDR2 (germline): KGHSH, LQKENI. Trimming stripped 2 bases from V and 1 base from J, with 8 bases between.

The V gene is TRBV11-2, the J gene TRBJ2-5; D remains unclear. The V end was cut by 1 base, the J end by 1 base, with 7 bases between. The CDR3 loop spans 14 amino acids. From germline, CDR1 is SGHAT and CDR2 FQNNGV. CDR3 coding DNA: TGTGCCAGCAGCTTAGTTGGAGCCCAAGAGACCCAGTACTTC. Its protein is CASSLVGAQETQYF.

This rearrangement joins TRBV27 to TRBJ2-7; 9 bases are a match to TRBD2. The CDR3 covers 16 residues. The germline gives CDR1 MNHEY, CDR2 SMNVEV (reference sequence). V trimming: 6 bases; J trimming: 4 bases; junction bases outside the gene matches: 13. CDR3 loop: CASSRSLAGNRYEQYF. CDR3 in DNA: TGTGCCAGCAGCCGATCCCTAGCGGGGAATAGGTACGAGCAGTACTTC.

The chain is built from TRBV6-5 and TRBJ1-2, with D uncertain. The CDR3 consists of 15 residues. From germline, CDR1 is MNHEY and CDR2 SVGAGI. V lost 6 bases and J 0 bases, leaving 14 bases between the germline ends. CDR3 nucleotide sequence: TGTGCCAGCAGCCAGACACCAACCTCTAACTATGGCTACACCTTC. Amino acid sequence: CASSQTPTSNYGYTF.

The CDR3 loop reads CASSLIQGGTEAFF. The DNA of the CDR3 is TGTGCCAGCAGCTTGATTCAGGGGGGTACTGAAGCTTTCTTT. The gene calls are TRBV5-5 and TRBJ1-1; 7 bases align to TRBD1. The CDR3 has 14 residues. With 1 base clipped from V and 5 bases from J, the junction kept 5 bases outside the gene matches. CDR1 and CDR2 from the germline V gene are SGHKS and YYEKEE (reference sequence).

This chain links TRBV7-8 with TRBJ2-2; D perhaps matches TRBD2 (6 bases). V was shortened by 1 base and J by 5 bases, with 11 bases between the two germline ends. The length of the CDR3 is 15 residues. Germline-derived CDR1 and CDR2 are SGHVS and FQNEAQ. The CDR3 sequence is CASSLVGGMTGELFF. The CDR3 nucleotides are TGTGCCAGCAGCTTAGTCGGAGGGATGACCGGGGAGCTGTTTTTT.

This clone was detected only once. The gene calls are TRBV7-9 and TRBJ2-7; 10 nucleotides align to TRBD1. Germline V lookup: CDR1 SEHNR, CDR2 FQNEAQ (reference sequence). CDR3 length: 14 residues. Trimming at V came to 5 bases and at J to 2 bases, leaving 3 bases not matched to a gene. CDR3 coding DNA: TGTGCCAGCAGCCCGGGACAGGGGCCCTACGAGCAGTACTTC. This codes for CASSPGQGPYEQYF.

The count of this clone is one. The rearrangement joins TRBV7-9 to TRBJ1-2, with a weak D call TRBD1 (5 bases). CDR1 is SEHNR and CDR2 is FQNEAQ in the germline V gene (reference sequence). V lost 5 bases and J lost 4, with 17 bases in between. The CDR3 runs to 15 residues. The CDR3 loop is CASSPAPGQGYGYTF. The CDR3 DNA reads TGTGCCAGCAGCCCCGCCCCCGGGCAGGGCTATGGCTACACCTTC.

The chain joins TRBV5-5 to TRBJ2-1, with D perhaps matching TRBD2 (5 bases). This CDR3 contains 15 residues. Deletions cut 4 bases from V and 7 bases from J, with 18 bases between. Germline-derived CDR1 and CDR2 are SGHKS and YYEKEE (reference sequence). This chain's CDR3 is CASSHRTYLGNEQFF. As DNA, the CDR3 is TGTGCCAGCAGCCACCGGACTTACCTCGGGAATGAGCAGTTCTTC. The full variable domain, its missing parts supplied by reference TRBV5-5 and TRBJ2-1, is DAGVTQSPTHLIKTRGQQVTLRCSPISGHKSVSWYQQVLGQGPQFIFQYYEKEERGRGNFPDRFSARQFPNYSSELNVNALLLGDSALYLCASSHRTYLGNEQFFGPGTRLTVL.

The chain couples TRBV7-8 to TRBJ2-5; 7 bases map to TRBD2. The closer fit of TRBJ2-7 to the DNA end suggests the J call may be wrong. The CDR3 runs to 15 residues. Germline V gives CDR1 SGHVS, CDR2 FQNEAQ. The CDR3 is CASSPSGGGAYEQYF. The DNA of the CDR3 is TGTGCCAGCAGCCCCTCGGGGGGAGGAGCCTACGAGCAGTACTTC.

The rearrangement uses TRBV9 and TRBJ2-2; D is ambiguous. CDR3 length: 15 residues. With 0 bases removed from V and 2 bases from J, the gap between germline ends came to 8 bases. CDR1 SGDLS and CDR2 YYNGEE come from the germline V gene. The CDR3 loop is CASSVVQFNTGELFF. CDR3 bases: TGTGCCAGCAGCGTAGTCCAATTTAACACCGGGGAGCTGTTTTTT.

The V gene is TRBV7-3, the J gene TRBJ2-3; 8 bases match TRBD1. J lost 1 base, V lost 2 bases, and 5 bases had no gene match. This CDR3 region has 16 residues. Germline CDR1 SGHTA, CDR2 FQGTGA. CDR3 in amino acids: CASSLAGQGGTDTQYF. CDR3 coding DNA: TGTGCCAGCAGCTTAGCTGGACAGGGAGGCACAGATACGCAGTATTTT.

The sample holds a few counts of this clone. The CDR3: CASSQVSGDQPQHF. The CDR3 region has the DNA TGCGCCAGCAGCCAGGTGAGTGGAGATCAGCCCCAGCATTTT. The genes are TRBV4-1 and TRBJ1-5; D unclear. Trimming left V 3 bases short and J 5 bases short, with 11 bases between. From germline, CDR1 is MGHRA and CDR2 YSYEKL. This CDR3 is 14 amino acids long.

For the CDR3, the DNA is TGTGCCAGCAGCATAGGACAGGGGGCTGTTTACGAGCAGTACTTC. Its translation: CASSIGQGAVYEQYF. The genes are TRBV5-4 and TRBJ2-7, with 11 bases aligning to TRBD1. The CDR3 covers 15 residues. Germline trimming cut 4 bases from V and 4 bases from J; bases unmatched to any gene: 7. Germline V lookup: CDR1 SGHNT, CDR2 YYREEE (reference sequence).

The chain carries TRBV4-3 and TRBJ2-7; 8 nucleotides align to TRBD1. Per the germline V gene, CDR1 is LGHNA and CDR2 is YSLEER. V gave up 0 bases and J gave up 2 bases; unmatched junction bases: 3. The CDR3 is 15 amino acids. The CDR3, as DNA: TGCGCCAGCAGCCAAGATTTCAGGGGGCCCTACGAGCAGTACTTC. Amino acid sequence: CASSQDFRGPYEQYF.

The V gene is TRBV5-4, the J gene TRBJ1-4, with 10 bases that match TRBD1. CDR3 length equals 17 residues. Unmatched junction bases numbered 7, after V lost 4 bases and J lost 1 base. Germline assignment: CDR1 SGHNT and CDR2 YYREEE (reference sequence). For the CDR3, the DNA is TGTGCCAGCAGCAGGGGGACAGGGGCGGGAACTAATGAAAAACTGTTTTTT. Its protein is CASSRGTGAGTNEKLFF.

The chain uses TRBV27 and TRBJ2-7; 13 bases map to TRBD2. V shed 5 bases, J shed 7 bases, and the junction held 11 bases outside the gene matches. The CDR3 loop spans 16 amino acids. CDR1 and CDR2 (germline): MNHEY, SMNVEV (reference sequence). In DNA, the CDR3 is TGTGCCAGCAGTGTAACTAGCGGGGGGGCCTTACGAGAGCAGTACTTC. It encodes CASSVTSGGALREQYF.

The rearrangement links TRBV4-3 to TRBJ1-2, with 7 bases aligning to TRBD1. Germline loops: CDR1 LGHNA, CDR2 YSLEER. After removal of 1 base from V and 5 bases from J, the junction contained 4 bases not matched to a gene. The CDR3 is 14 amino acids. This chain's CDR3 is CASSQVGGPYGYTF. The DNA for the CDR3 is TGCGCCAGCAGCCAAGTAGGGGGCCCGTATGGCTACACCTTC.

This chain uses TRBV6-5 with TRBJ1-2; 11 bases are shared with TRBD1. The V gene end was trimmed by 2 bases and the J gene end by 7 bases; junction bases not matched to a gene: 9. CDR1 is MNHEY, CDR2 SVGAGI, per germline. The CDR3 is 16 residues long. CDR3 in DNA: TGTGCCAGCAGTTACCGCCGGACAGGGGGCGCTTCTGGCTACACCTTC. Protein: CASSYRRTGGASGYTF.

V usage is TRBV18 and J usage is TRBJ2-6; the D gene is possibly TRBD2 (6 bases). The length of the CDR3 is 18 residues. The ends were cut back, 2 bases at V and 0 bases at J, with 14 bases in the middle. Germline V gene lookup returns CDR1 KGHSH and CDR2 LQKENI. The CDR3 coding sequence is TGTGCCAGCTCACCAAGGGGAGGCGGAGACTCTGGGGCCAACGTCCTGACTTTC. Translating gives CASSPRGGGDSGANVLTF.

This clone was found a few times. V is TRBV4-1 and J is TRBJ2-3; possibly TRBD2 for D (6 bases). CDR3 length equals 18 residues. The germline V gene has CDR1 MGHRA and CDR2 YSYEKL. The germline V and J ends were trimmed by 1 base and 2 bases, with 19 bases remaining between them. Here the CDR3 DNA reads TGCGCCAGCAGCCAAGGGTTCAGCATGACTAGGGCCACAGATACGCAGTATTTT. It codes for CASSQGFSMTRATDTQYF.

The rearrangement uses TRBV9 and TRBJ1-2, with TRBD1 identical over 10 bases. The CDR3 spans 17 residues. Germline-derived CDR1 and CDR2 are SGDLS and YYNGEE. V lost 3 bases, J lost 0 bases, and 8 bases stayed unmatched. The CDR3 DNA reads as TGTGCCAGCAGCGCAGACAGGGGGCCCCTAGCTAACTATGGCTACACCTTC. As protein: CASSADRGPLANYGYTF.